This record covers a single T cell receptor (beta chain). The germline CDR1 and CDR2 sequences are MNHEY and SVGAGI. The CDR3 sequence is 14 residues long. The germline V and J ends were trimmed by 9 bases and 6 bases, with 20 bases remaining between them. The sample originates from a study of blood T cell repertoires in COVID-19. Whole-study context: The study drew acute and convalescent COVID-19 samples from the United States, Italy and Spain. In each case, the material was cDNA or gDNA derived from T cells, B-cell-depleted T cells, or PBMCs.

Original processing notes: Reference gene primer amplification gave estimated nucleated cell counts. The assay was immunoSEQ multiplex PCR, and TCRdb's table has in-frame clones only and misses some. That table furnishes V, J and clone size, whereas the DNA furnished D and trimming. The table includes 430,000 or so clones, 70% to 90% detected once. The chain links TRBV6-5 to TRBJ1-2; weak D call: TRBD1 (6 bases). This TCR derives from a young man with COVID-19, enrolled during active disease. Sequences were obtained from peripheral blood. The CDR3: CASVPPQGSDGYTF. The CDR3 DNA reads as TGTGCCAGTGTTCCCCCACAGGGTAGTGATGGCTACACCTTC.